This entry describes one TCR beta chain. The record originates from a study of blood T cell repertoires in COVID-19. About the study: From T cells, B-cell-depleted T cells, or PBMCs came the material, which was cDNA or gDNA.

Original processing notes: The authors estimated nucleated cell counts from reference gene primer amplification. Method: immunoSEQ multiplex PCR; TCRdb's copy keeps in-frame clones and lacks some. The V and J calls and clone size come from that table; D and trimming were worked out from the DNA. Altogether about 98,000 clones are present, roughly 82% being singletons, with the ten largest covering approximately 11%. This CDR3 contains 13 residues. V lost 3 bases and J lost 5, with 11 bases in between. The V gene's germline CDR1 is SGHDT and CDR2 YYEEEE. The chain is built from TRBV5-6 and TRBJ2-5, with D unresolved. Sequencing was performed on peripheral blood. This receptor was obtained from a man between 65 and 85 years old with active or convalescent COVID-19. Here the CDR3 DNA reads TGTGCCAGCAGCTGGAGCTTTCGGGAGACCCAGTACTTC. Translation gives CASSWSFRETQYF.